This T cell receptor beta chain was sequenced for a study of blood T cell repertoires in COVID-19. About the research overall: Nucleic acid was either cDNA or gDNA, and it came from T cells, B-cell-depleted T cells, or PBMCs.

In germline, CDR1 is SEHNR, CDR2 FQNEAQ (reference sequence). CDR3 size: 15 residues. V shed 4 bases and J shed 5 bases, with 15 bases lying between them. Original data processing: How many nucleated cells were present was estimated from reference gene primer amplification. Data came from immunoSEQ multiplex PCR; TCRdb stores just in-frame clones and leaves some out. V and J calls and clone size come straight from that table; D and trimming were deduced from the DNA. The sample lists some 230,000 clones, 85% to 90% occurring once. This clone was detected a few times. Ages ranged from about 18 to 89 years, with residence in around 24 US areas. Researchers sorted participants into cohorts using their self-reported clinical history.

The sample consisted of PBMCs or T cells enriched from blood (not recorded which). The chain couples TRBV7-9 to TRBJ1-5, with D possibly being TRBD1 (6 bases). This receptor was obtained from a woman under 30 in a cohort exposed to, infected with or recovered from COVID-19 (not recorded which). Here the CDR3 DNA reads TGTGCCAGCAGCTACCTAGGGGGAGGGGATCAGCCCCAGCATTTT. Protein sequence: CASSYLGGGDQPQHF. The full variable domain, rest sourced from reference TRBV7-9 and TRBJ1-5, is DTGVSQNPRHKITKRGQNVTFRCDPISEHNRLYWYRQTLGQGPEFLTYFQNEAQLEKSRLLSDRFSAERPKGSFSTLEIQRTEQGDSAMYLCASSYLGGGDQPQHFGDGTRLSIL.